A single sample gave rise to the 12 T cell receptor beta chains below, sequenced in a study of control samples from healthy donors and cancer patients. The repertoire was sequenced with immunoSEQ multiplex PCR; TCRdb's copy has only in-frame clones and lacks some. Among about 130,000 clones, 85% to 95% were seen once, and the ten largest hold less than 0.65%. The material sequenced was PBMCs. The receptors derive from an elderly man with head and neck cancer.

This rearrangement joins TRBV6-6 to TRBJ2-7, with TRBD1 as a possible D gene (5 bases). Germline CDR1 and CDR2: MNHNY and SVGAGI (reference sequence). CDR3 length equals 14 residues. V was shortened by 0 bases and J by 5 bases, with 11 bases between the two germline ends. CDR3 loop: CASSYSSQGNEQYF. The CDR3 nucleotides read TGTGCCAGCAGTTACTCGTCCCAGGGAAACGAGCAGTACTTC.

The chain combines TRBV18 with TRBJ2-1, with D uncertain. Trimming removed 3 bases at V and 7 bases at J, with 10 bases between. The CDR3 is 13 amino acids. The germline V gene encodes CDR1 KGHSH and CDR2 LQKENI. CDR3 sequence reads: CASSPRPGNEQFF. The CDR3 coding sequence is TGTGCCAGCTCACCGAGACCCGGGAATGAGCAGTTCTTC.

This CDR3 is CASSTRQGYYGYTF. The CDR3 coding sequence is TGTGCCAGTAGTACCCGACAGGGGTACTATGGCTACACCTTC. V is TRBV19 and J is TRBJ1-2; TRBD1 matches at 8 bases. J was trimmed by 3 bases and V by 4 bases; bases with no gene match: 4. The CDR3 sequence is 14 residues long. Germline loops: CDR1 LNHDA, CDR2 SQIVND (reference sequence).

The gene calls are TRBV3-1 (or the pseudogene TRBV3-2) and TRBJ1-4; 9 bases match TRBD1. V gave up 6 bases and J gave up 8 bases; unmatched junction bases: 10. The CDR3 loop spans 15 amino acids. Germline V lookup: CDR1 LGHDT, CDR2 YNNKEL (reference sequence). This CDR3 is CASRGRDREDEKLFF. CDR3 nucleotide sequence: TGTGCCAGCAGAGGTAGGGACAGGGAAGACGAAAAACTGTTTTTT.

The CDR3, as DNA: TGTGCCAGCATTATAGCGGGAGCGGAGACCCAGTACTTC. It specifies CASIIAGAETQYF. The chain combines TRBV6-5 with TRBJ2-5, with 9 bases lining up with TRBD2. V shed 7 bases, J shed 5 bases, and the junction held 5 bases outside the gene matches. The CDR3 spans 13 residues. The germline V gene encodes CDR1 MNHEY and CDR2 SVGAGI.

The chain recombines TRBV6-5 with TRBJ2-7, with 10 bases identical to TRBD2. This CDR3 region has 14 residues. Trimming removed 9 bases from V and 1 base from J; junction bases left unmatched: 6. The germline gives CDR1 MNHEY, CDR2 SVGAGI. CDR3 in DNA: TGTGCCAGTACGCGGACTAGCGGTTCCTACGAGCAGTACTTC. Encoded protein: CASTRTSGSYEQYF.

The chain employs TRBV7-6 and TRBJ1-2; D is uncertain. This CDR3 is built from 15 residues. The ends were cut back, 1 base at V and 7 bases at J, with 16 bases in the middle. Germline V gene lookup returns CDR1 SGHVS and CDR2 FNYEAQ. CDR3 protein: CASSLDPGGSSGYTF. The CDR3 nucleotides are TGTGCCAGCAGCTTAGATCCGGGAGGTTCGAGTGGCTACACCTTC.

The CDR3 sequence is CASSHGQLNTGELFF. In DNA, the CDR3 is TGCGCCAGCTCCCACGGACAGCTGAACACCGGGGAGCTGTTTTTT. The chain links TRBV4-1 to TRBJ2-2; TRBD1 might be the D (6 bases). The germline V gene encodes CDR1 MGHRA and CDR2 YSYEKL. The CDR3 is 15 residues long. Trimming took 8 bases from V and 1 from J, leaving 14 bases between them.

This chain uses TRBV3-1 (or the pseudogene TRBV3-2) with TRBJ2-4, with D hard to call. Per the germline V gene, CDR1 is LGHDT and CDR2 is YNNKEL (reference sequence). V shed 4 bases and J shed 0 bases, with 7 bases lying between them. This CDR3 region has 14 residues. The CDR3 spells CASSLNVAKNIQYF. In DNA form, the CDR3 reads TGTGCCAGCAGCCTCAACGTAGCCAAAAACATTCAGTACTTC.

V usage is TRBV7-6 and J usage is TRBJ2-1; 9 bases match TRBD2. The CDR3 is 16 residues long. From germline, CDR1 is SGHVS and CDR2 FNYEAQ. Losses at the gene ends were 4 bases for V and 1 base for J; bases not matched to a gene: 5. CDR3: CASSSERGVSYNEQFF. The CDR3 nucleotides are TGTGCCAGCAGCTCCGAGCGGGGGGTTTCCTACAATGAGCAGTTCTTC. Full variable domain (rest looked up from reference TRBV7-6 and TRBJ2-1): GAGVSQSPRYKVTKRGQDVALRCDPISGHVSLYWYRQALGQGPEFLTYFNYEAQQDKSGLPNDRFSAERPEGSISTLTIQRTEQRDSAMYRCASSSERGVSYNEQFFGPGTRLTVL.

The J gene is TRBJ1-2, the V gene TRBV7-2, with 9 positions matching TRBD1. Germline lookup yields CDR1 SGHTA and CDR2 FQGNSA. J was trimmed by 7 bases and V by 3 bases; bases with no gene match: 9. The CDR3 totals 15 residues. The CDR3 loop is CASSFLGQGLGGYTF. DNA for the CDR3: TGTGCCAGCAGCTTTTTAGGACAGGGGTTAGGTGGCTACACCTTC.

V usage is TRBV5-4 and J usage is TRBJ2-7, with TRBD2 identical over 9 bases. The CDR3 is 14 residues long. Germline CDR1 is SGHNT and CDR2 is YYREEE (reference sequence). The J segment lost 2 bases and the V segment lost 3 bases, leaving 3 bases of the junction unmatched. The CDR3 reads CASSSGLATYEQYF. CDR3 in DNA: TGTGCCAGCAGCTCCGGACTAGCGACCTACGAGCAGTACTTC.